This T cell receptor (beta chain) came from a study of T-cell reconstitution after alpha-beta-depleted transplantation in children (dated by TCRdb to the mid-2010s). About the study as a whole: Using TCR repertoire profiling, the study quantitatively followed how T-cell immune reconstitution unfolded in children after TCRalphabeta/CD19-depleted allogeneic hematopoietic cell transplantation. What the authors observed across the whole study: About two months after transplant, the apparently early recovery of alphabetaT-cell counts reportedly depended on just several hundred clones that had expanded rapidly and came from non-depleted graft cells. Over the following months the frequencies of hyperexpanded clones went down, and after one year T-cell counts and TCRbeta diversity were mostly credited to newly produced T cells. In some patients, the high TCRbeta diversity seen at day 60 was put down to recipient T cells and intrathymic progenitors that had survived conditioning.

Note on this clonotype: The antigen this receptor binds is unknown. No clone much larger than this one lies a single base away; base qualities are absent.

The library was generated by PCR. Reads for this sample came from an Illumina HiSeq 2500. TCR libraries were prepared with molecular barcoding, using unique molecular identifiers to normalize TCRbeta repertoire quantification. The public reads were reprocessed in TCRdb via fastp at Q25 and MiXCR, keeping in-frame beta chains. Duplicate CDR3 protein sequences are folded into a single record with the most common DNA and genes. Counted in this sample were hundreds of thousands of distinct CDR3 sequences; under 15% of them appeared once. About 2% of the sample rests with the top ten. V is clipped by 5 bases and J by 3 bases, and the sequence between their germline boundaries is 19 bases long. Its CDR3 holds 17 amino acids, cysteine through phenylalanine. The read is trimmed to its CDR3 DNA, 51 bases read in frame from base 1. CDR1 MDHEN and CDR2 SYDVKM are derived from the germline V gene. The sample's treatment or condition label, decoded: allogeneic hematopoietic cell transplantation with graft depleted of TCRalphabeta T cells and CD19 B cells. TCRalphabeta/CD19-depleted allogeneic hematopoietic cell grafts were given to the transplant recipients, all of whom were children.

The clonotype was recovered from a male patient between 5 and 17 years old who had a stem cell transplant for acute myeloid leukemia, so the T cells may come from the graft donor. The rearranged segments are TRBV28 and TRBJ2-2; no confident D gene assignment can be made. The sample in question was PBMCs, mostly from graft donor cells, obtained 360 days after TCRalphabeta/CD19-depleted stem cell transplant. The CDR3 protein is CASSPHWAGWDTGELFF. The nucleotide sequence is given as TGTGCCAGCAGTCCTCATTGGGCTGGGTGGGACACCGGGGAGCTGTTTTTT.